This TCR beta chain originates from a study of blood T cell repertoires in COVID-19. Across the whole study: The cDNA or gDNA used as material had been derived from T cells, B-cell-depleted T cells, or PBMCs.

The CDR3 loop spans 13 amino acids. V was trimmed by 7 bases and J by 6 bases, leaving 18 bases between them. Germline loops: CDR1 SQVTM, CDR2 ANQGSEA. Many counts were recorded for this clone. This table comes from immunoSEQ multiplex PCR, and its TCRdb copy is limited to in-frame clones, with some not included. This sample has about 170,000 clones, with approximately 80% found just once. The rearrangement joins TRBV29-1 to TRBJ1-2; tentative D call: TRBD1 (6 bases). This clonotype was obtained from an elderly woman with active or convalescent COVID-19. Sequences were obtained from peripheral blood. The CDR3 region is CSADTGSSHGYTF. The CDR3 coding sequence is TGCAGCGCGGATACAGGGTCCTCCCATGGCTACACCTTC.